The 2 T cell receptor beta chains below were found in one sample sequenced in a study of cytomegalovirus exposure and HLA in healthy donors. Both 60 Vbeta primers and 13 Jbeta primers went into the PCR. Profiling relied on immunoSEQ multiplex PCR, and the TCRdb table lists in-frame clones only, not all of them. The repertoire holds 90,000 to 120,000 clones, around 76% seen once, with about 2.5% in the top ten. The source material was PBMCs. The receptors were sampled from a man aged 18-30 years in good health and CMV-seronegative.

The V gene is TRBV7-9, the J gene TRBJ2-1; 9 bases are a match to TRBD1. This CDR3 has 14 residues. Germline CDR1 SEHNR, CDR2 FQNEAQ (reference sequence). V shed 3 bases, J shed 8 bases, and the junction held 5 bases outside the gene matches. In DNA, the CDR3 is TGTGCCAGCAGCTTGGGACAGGGTGCCGATGAGCAGTTCTTC. It is translated as CASSLGQGADEQFF.

The chain carries TRBV28 and TRBJ1-4; the match to TRBD1 covers 8 bases. This CDR3 is 11 amino acids long. The germline gives CDR1 MDHEN, CDR2 SYDVKM. Trimming at V came to 6 bases and at J to 13 bases, leaving 4 bases not matched to a gene. CDR3 region: CASRTGARLFF. In DNA form, the CDR3 reads TGTGCCAGCAGGACAGGGGCAAGACTGTTTTTT. Based on the CDR3 plus reference TRBV28 and TRBJ1-4, the full variable domain is DVKVTQSSRYLVKRTGEKVFLECVQDMDHENMFWYRQDPGLGLRLIYFSYDVKMKEKGDIPEGYSVSREKKERFSLILESASTNQTSMYLCASRTGARLFFGSGTQLSVL.